Sequencing of this TCR beta chain was carried out in a study of low-dose radiotherapy and immunotherapy resistance in tumors. Alpha and beta chains were covered, as first-strand cDNA relied on TRAV- and TRBV-specific primers. With a V-primer adapter and a constant-region primer, TCRs were amplified for 20 to 25 PCR cycles. From the reads, TCRdb called clonotypes with MiXCR, one entry per CDR3 protein. The table records fewer than 110,000 distinct CDR3 sequences, more than 20% of them present only once. The time point was: after trial treatment. Sample treatment: LDRT plus nivolumab, ipilimumab, low-dose cyclophosphamide and aspirin (RACIN trial). It was nivolumab, ipilimumab, aspirin, low-dose cyclophosphamide and low-dose radiotherapy that donors received. CDR3 length: 16 amino acids. Germline lookup yields CDR1 SGHTA and CDR2 FQGTGA. V shed 5 bases, J shed 5 bases, and the junction held 12 bases outside the gene matches.

Source: PBMCs, taken after low-dose radiotherapy plus immunotherapy. This chain joins TRBV7-3 and TRBJ2-1; 7 nucleotides line up with TRBD2. This receptor was obtained from a male donor with prostate cancer. This chain's CDR3 is CASSPVGGFPNNEQFF. Written as DNA, the CDR3 is TGTGCCAGCAGCCCCGTCGGGGGGTTCCCCAACAATGAGCAGTTCTTC.